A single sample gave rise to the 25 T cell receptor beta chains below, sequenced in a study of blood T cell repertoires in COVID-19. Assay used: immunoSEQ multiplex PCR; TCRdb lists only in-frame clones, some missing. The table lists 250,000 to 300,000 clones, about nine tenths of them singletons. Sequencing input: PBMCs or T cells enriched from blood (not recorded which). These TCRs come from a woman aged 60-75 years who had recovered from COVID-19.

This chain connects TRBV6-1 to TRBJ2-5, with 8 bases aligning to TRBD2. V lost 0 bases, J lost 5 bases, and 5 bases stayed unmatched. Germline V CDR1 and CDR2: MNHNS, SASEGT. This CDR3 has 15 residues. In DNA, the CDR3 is TGTGCCAGCAGTGAAGCGACAGCGGGGGCCGAGACCCAGTACTTC. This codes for CASSEATAGAETQYF.

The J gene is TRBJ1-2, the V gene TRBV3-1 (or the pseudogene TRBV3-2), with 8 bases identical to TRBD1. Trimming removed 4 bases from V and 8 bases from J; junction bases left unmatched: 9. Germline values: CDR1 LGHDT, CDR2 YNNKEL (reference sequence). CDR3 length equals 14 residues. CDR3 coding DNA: TGTGCCAGCAGCCCGAAATCGACAGGGGTCGGCTACACCTTC. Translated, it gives CASSPKSTGVGYTF.

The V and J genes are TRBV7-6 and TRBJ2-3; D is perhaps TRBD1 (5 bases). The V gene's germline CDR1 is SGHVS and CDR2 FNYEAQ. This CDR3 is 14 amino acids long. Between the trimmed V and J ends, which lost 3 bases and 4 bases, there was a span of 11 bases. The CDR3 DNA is TGTGCCAGCAGCTTCCAGGGAATGCCAGATACGCAGTATTTT. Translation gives CASSFQGMPDTQYF.

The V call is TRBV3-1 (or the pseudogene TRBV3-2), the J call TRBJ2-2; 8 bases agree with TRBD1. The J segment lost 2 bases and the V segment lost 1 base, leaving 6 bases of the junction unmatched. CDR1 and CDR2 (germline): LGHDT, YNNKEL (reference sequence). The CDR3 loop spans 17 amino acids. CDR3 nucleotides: TGTGCCAGCAGCCAAGGAAGGACAGGGATAAACACCGGGGAGCTGTTTTTT. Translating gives CASSQGRTGINTGELFF.

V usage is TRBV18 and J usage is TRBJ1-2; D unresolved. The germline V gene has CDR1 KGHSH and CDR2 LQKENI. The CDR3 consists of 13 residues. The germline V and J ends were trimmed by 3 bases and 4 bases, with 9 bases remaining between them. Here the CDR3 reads CASSPPISYGYTF. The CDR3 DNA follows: TGTGCCAGCTCACCTCCTATCTCCTATGGCTACACCTTC.

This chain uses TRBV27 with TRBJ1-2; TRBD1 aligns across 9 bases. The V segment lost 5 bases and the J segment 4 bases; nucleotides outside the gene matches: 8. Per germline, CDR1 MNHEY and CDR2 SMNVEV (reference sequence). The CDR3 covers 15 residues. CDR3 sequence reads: CASSNWGQGGYGYTF. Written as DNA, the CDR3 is TGTGCCAGCAGTAATTGGGGACAGGGAGGCTATGGCTACACCTTC.

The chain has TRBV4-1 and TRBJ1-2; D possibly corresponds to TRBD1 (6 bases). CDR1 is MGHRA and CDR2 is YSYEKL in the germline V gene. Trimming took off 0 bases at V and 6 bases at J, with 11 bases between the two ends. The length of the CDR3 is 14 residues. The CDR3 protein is CASSQELQGHGYTF. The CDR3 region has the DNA TGCGCCAGCAGCCAAGAGTTGCAGGGGCATGGCTACACCTTC.

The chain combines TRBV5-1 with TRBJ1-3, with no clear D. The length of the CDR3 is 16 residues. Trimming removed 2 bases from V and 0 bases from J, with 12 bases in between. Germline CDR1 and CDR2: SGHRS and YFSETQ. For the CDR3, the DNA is TGCGCCAGCAGCTTTGGTCTAGGCCCCTCTGGAAACACCATATATTTT. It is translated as CASSFGLGPSGNTIYF.

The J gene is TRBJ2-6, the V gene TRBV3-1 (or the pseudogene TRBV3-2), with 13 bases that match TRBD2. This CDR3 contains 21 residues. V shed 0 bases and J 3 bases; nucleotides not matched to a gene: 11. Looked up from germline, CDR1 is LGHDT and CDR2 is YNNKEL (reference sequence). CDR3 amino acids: CASSQDWGLAGHTRGANVLTF. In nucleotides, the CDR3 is TGTGCCAGCAGCCAAGACTGGGGACTAGCGGGACACACCCGTGGGGCCAACGTCCTGACTTTC.

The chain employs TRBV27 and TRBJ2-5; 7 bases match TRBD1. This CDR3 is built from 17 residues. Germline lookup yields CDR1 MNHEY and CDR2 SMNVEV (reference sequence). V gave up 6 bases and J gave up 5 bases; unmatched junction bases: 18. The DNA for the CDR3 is TGTGCCAGCAGCCAAAAATATATAATAGGGGGCCGGGAGACCCAGTACTTC. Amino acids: CASSQKYIIGGRETQYF.

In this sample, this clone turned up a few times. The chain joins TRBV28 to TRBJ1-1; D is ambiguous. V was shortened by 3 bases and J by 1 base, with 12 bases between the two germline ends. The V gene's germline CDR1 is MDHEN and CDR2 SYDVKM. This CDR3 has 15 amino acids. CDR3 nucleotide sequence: TGTGCCAGCAGTTTCCCCCAGGTTGGGAACACTGAAGCTTTCTTT. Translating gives CASSFPQVGNTEAFF.

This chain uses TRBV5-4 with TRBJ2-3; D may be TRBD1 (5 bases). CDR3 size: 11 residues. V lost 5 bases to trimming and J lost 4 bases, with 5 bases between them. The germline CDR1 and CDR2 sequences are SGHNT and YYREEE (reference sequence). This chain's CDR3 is CASRGPDTQYF. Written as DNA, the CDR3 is TGTGCCAGCAGGGGGCCAGATACGCAGTATTTT.

The CDR3 nucleotides are TGTGCCAGCAGCGCGACTAGCGGCCTCAATGAGCAGTTCTTC. Encoded protein: CASSATSGLNEQFF. This chain uses TRBV7-3 with TRBJ2-1; 9 positions agree with TRBD2. Germline-derived CDR1 and CDR2 are SGHTA and FQGTGA. CDR3 length: 14 residues. Trimming removed 5 bases from V and 6 bases from J; junction bases left unmatched: 5.

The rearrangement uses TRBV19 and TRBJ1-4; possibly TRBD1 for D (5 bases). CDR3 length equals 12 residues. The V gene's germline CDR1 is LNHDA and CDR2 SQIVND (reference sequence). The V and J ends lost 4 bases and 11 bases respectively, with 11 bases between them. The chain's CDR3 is CASSTSGWKLFF. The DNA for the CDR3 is TGTGCCAGTAGTACCTCAGGGTGGAAACTGTTTTTT.

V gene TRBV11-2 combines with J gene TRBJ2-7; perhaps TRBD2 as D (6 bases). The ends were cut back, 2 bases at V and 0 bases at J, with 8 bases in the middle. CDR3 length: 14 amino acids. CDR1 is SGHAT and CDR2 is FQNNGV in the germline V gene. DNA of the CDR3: TGTGCCAGCAGCTTACGCGGGAACTCCTACGAGCAGTACTTC. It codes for CASSLRGNSYEQYF.

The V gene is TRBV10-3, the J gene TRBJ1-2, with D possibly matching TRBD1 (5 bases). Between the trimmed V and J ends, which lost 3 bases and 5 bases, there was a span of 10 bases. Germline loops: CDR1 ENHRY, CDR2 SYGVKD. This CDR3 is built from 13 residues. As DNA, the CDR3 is TGTGCCATCAGTGAATCGGACAATTATGGCTACACCTTC. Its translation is CAISESDNYGYTF.

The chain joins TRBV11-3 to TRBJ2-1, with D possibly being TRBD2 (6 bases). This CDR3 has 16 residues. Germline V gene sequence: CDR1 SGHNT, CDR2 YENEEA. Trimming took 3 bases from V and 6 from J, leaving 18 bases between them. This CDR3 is CASSFPERVGVNEQFF. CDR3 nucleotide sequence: TGTGCCAGCAGCTTTCCCGAGCGGGTAGGGGTCAATGAGCAGTTCTTC.

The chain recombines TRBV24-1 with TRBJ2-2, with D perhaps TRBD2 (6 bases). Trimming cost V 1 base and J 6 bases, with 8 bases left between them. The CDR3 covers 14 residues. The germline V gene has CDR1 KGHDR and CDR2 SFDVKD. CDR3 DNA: TGTGCCACCAGTGATTTATGGGAGGCCGGGGAGCTGTTTTTT. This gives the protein CATSDLWEAGELFF.

The CDR3 coding sequence is TGTGCCAGTAGTAATCAGGGGTTAGGTCAGCCCCAGCATTTT. This codes for CASSNQGLGQPQHF. The chain uses TRBV19 and TRBJ1-5; tentative D call: TRBD1 (6 bases). V lost 4 bases and J 6 bases, leaving 13 bases between the germline ends. The germline V gene encodes CDR1 LNHDA and CDR2 SQIVND (reference sequence). The CDR3 length is 14 residues.

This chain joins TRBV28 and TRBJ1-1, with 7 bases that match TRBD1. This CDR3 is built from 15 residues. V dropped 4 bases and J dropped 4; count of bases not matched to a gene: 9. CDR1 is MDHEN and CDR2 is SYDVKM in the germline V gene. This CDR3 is CASSSAGQVPTEAFF. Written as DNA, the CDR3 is TGTGCCAGCAGTTCGGCCGGACAGGTGCCCACTGAAGCTTTCTTT.

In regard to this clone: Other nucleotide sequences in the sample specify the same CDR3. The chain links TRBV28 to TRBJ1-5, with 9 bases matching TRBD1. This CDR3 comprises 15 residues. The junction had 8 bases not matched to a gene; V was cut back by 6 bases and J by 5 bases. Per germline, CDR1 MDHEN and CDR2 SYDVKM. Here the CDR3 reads CASSPGGTGYQPQHF. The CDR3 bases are TGTGCCAGCAGCCCCGGCGGGACAGGGTATCAGCCCCAGCATTTT.

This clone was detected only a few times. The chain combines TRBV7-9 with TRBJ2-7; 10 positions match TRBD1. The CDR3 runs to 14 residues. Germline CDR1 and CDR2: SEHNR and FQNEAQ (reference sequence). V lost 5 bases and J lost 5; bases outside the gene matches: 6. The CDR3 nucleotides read TGTGCCAGCAGCCGACAGACAGGGGGCGACGAGCAGTACTTC. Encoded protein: CASSRQTGGDEQYF.

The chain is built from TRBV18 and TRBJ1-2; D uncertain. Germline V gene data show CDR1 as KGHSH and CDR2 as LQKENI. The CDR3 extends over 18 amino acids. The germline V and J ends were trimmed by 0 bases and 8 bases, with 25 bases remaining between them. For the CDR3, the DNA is TGTGCCAGCTCACCACCGTCGGTGAGGCCCAGCTCCTCCGGGGGCTACACCTTC. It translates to CASSPPSVRPSSSGGYTF.

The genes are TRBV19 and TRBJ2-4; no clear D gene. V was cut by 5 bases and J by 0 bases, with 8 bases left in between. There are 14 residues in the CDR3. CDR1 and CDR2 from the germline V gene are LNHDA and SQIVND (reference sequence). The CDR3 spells CASSPSIAKNIQYF. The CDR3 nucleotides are TGTGCCAGTAGTCCCTCTATAGCCAAAAACATTCAGTACTTC.

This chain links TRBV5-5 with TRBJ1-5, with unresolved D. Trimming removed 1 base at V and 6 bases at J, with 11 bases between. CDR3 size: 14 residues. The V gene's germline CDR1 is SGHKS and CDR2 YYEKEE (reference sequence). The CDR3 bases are TGTGCCAGCAGCTTGAGTGGAGAGAGTCAGCCCCAGCATTTT. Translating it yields CASSLSGESQPQHF. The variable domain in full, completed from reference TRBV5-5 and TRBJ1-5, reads DAGVTQSPTHLIKTRGQQVTLRCSPISGHKSVSWYQQVLGQGPQFIFQYYEKEERGRGNFPDRFSARQFPNYSSELNVNALLLGDSALYLCASSLSGESQPQHFGDGTRLSIL.